Each of the 5 T cell receptor beta chains below was sequenced from the same sample in a study of T cell repertoires in cytomegalovirus infection. TCRdb recomputed calls from the reads with MiXCR, one row per CDR3 protein. The table shows 510,000 or so distinct CDR3 sequences, with about 26% occurring only once. The sequencing sample was made of PBMCs. These receptors all stem from a human donor in good health (CMV status not recorded). Some clones in this sample may be carry-over from other donors' samples.

In this sample, this clonotype turned up many times. The chain carries TRBV7-2 and TRBJ1-5; D is uncertain. V gave up 3 bases and J gave up 0 bases, with 9 bases separating them. Per germline, CDR1 SGHTA and CDR2 FQGNSA. This CDR3 region has 15 residues. The CDR3: CASSFISNSNQPQHF. CDR3 DNA sequence: TGTGCCAGCAGCTTTATATCGAATAGCAATCAGCCCCAGCATTTT.

This clonotype has more than one count but fewer than ten. This chain connects TRBV7-4 to TRBJ2-2, with D hard to call. Per germline, CDR1 SGHVT and CDR2 SQSDAQ. V was trimmed by 5 bases and J by 1 base, leaving 17 bases between them. This CDR3 spans 17 amino acids. The CDR3 here is CASSPTDTILNTGELFF. The CDR3, as DNA: TGTGCCAGCAGCCCGACCGACACGATATTGAACACCGGGGAGCTGTTTTTT.

The genes are TRBV6-2 or TRBV6-3 and TRBJ1-1; a weak D match, TRBD1 (5 bases). V lost 6 bases to trimming and J lost 7 bases, with 15 bases between them. CDR3 length: 13 residues. Germline values: CDR1 MNHEY, CDR2 SVGEGT. This chain's CDR3 is CASRNRDGNEAFF. The CDR3 region has the DNA TGTGCCAGCAGGAACCGGGACGGAAATGAAGCTTTCTTT.

This clonotype was seen just once. The chain links TRBV10-3 to TRBJ2-7; 9 bases match TRBD2. Germline V CDR1 and CDR2: ENHRY, SYGVKD. The CDR3 length is 15 residues. V dropped 3 bases and J dropped 0; count of bases not matched to a gene: 3. The CDR3 protein is CAISDHSGSSYEQYV. In nucleotides, the CDR3 is TGTGCCATCAGTGACCATAGCGGGAGCTCCTACGAGCAGTACGTC.

The sample holds a few counts of this clonotype. The V gene is TRBV6-5, the J gene TRBJ2-1; D uncertain. This CDR3 is built from 13 residues. With 2 bases removed from V and 6 bases from J, the gap between germline ends came to 8 bases. Per the germline V gene, CDR1 is MNHEY and CDR2 is SVGAGI. CDR3 protein: CASSYALPNEQFF. The CDR3 coding sequence is TGTGCCAGCAGTTACGCCCTTCCCAATGAGCAGTTCTTC.